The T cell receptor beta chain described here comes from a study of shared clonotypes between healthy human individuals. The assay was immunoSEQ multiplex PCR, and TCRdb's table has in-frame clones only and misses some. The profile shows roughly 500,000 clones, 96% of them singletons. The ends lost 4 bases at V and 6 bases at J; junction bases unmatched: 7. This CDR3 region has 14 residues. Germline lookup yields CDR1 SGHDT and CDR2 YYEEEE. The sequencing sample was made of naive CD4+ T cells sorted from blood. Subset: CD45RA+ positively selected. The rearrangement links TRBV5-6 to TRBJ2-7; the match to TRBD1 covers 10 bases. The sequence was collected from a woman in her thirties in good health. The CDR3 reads CASSTRDRGAEQYF. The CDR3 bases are TGTGCCAGCAGCACCCGGGACAGGGGAGCCGAGCAGTACTTC.